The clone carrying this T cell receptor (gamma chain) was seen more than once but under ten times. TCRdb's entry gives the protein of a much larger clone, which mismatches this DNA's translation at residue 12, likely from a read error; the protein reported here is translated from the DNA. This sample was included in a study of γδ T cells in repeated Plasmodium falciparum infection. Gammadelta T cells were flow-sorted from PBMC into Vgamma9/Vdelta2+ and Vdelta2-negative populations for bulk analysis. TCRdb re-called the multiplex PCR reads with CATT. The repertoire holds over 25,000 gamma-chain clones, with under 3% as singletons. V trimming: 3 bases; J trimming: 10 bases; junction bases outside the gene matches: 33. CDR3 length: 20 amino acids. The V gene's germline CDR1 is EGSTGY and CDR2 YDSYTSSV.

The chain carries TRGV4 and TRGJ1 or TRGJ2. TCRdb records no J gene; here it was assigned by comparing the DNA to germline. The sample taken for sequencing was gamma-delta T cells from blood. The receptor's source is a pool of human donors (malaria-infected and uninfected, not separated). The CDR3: CATWDYFQTRHSGCRRKKLF. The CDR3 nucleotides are TGTGCCACCTGGGATTATTTCCAGACAAGGCATAGTGGGTGTCGTAGAAAGAAACTCTTT.